A single count supports the clone carrying this TCR beta chain. Per the original methods: Amplifying reference gene primers gave estimates of nucleated cell counts. Generated by immunoSEQ multiplex PCR, the TCRdb table keeps only in-frame clones and is missing some. From that table come the V and J calls and clone size; the DNA was used to work out D and trimming. The sample lists about 150,000 clones; approximately 84% were seen once. These data are taken from a study of blood T cell repertoires in COVID-19. Study context: Researchers got acute and convalescent COVID-19 samples from the United States, Italy and Spain. T cells, B-cell-depleted T cells, or PBMCs provided the cDNA or gDNA that served as material.

The V gene's germline CDR1 is SGHTA and CDR2 FQGNSA. Trimming shortened V by 1 base and J by 4 bases, and 14 bases separated the two germline ends. The CDR3 is made up of 17 amino acids. The receptor was derived from a human donor in a cohort sampled during active COVID-19. The sample comprised peripheral blood. The chain joins TRBV7-2 to TRBJ1-6; D not certain. CDR3 region: CASSLGGNRRYNSPLHF. Here the CDR3 DNA reads TGTGCCAGCAGCTTAGGCGGGAACAGAAGATATAATTCACCCCTCCACTTT.